Below, 14 T cell receptor beta chains from the same sample are listed, as sequenced in a study of cytomegalovirus exposure and HLA in healthy donors. 60 Vbeta and 13 Jbeta primers were used in PCR. Libraries were prepared by immunoSEQ multiplex PCR; TCRdb keeps only in-frame clonotypes and omits some of them. The repertoire holds some 110,000 clones, more than 60% seen once, with 2% to 2.5% in the top ten. Sequences were obtained from PBMCs. These receptors were obtained from a man younger than 40 in good health and CMV-seronegative.

The CDR3 loop reads CASSARDRNSPLHF. In DNA form, the CDR3 reads TGTGCCAGCAGCGCACGGGACAGAAATTCACCCCTCCACTTT. The chain is built from TRBV9 and TRBJ1-6, with 7 positions matching TRBD1. Germline CDR1 reads SGDLS; CDR2 reads YYNGEE. The CDR3 has 14 amino acids. V shed 3 bases and J 7 bases; nucleotides not matched to a gene: 4.

The gene calls are TRBV10-3 and TRBJ1-1, with 10 bases aligning to TRBD1. This CDR3 is 14 amino acids long. V trimming: 10 bases; J trimming: 1 base; junction bases outside the gene matches: 6. The germline V gene has CDR1 ENHRY and CDR2 SYGVKD. CDR3 region: CATAGQGQNTEAFF. The CDR3 coding sequence is TGTGCCACGGCGGGACAGGGGCAGAACACTGAAGCTTTCTTT.

The V call is TRBV28, the J call TRBJ2-7, with D possibly matching TRBD2 (6 bases). CDR3 size: 14 residues. CDR1 and CDR2 from the germline V gene are MDHEN and SYDVKM. V dropped 6 bases and J dropped 4 bases, with 16 bases sitting between them. The CDR3 loop reads CASRSRGLLYEQYF. Written as DNA, the CDR3 is TGTGCCAGCAGATCGAGGGGACTTCTGTACGAGCAGTACTTC.

The V call is TRBV7-9, the J call TRBJ2-5; tentatively, D is TRBD1 (6 bases). Trimming cost V 10 bases and J 1 base, with 19 bases left between them. The CDR3 is 15 amino acids. Germline V gives CDR1 SEHNR, CDR2 FQNEAQ (reference sequence). CDR3 amino acids: CANEPRVGGQETQYF. Here the CDR3 DNA reads TGTGCCAACGAACCCAGGGTAGGGGGCCAAGAGACCCAGTACTTC.

This chain links TRBV19 with TRBJ1-2; D gene unclear. The CDR3 contains 13 residues. Trimming pared 5 bases from V and 7 bases from J, leaving 14 bases between. CDR1 is LNHDA and CDR2 is SQIVND in the germline V gene (reference sequence). The CDR3 sequence is CASSLLGPGGYTF. CDR3 sequence (DNA): TGTGCCAGTAGTCTTCTGGGCCCCGGTGGCTACACCTTC.

The chain carries TRBV7-2 and TRBJ2-1; 7 positions agree with TRBD1. CDR1 and CDR2 (germline): SGHTA, FQGNSA. The CDR3 covers 16 residues. The V segment lost 4 bases and the J segment 6 bases; nucleotides outside the gene matches: 12. CDR3 coding DNA: TGTGCCAGCAGCTCTTCGACAGGGCCCTCGGGCAATGAGCAGTTCTTC. It encodes CASSSSTGPSGNEQFF. The full variable domain, its missing parts supplied by reference TRBV7-2 and TRBJ2-1, is GAGVSQSPSNKVTEKGKDVELRCDPISGHTALYWYRQSLGQGLEFLIYFQGNSAPDKSGLPSDRFSAERTGGSVSTLTIQRTQQEDSAVYLCASSSSTGPSGNEQFFGPGTRLTVL.

The chain joins TRBV6-5 to TRBJ2-2; the D gene is possibly TRBD2 (5 bases). V shed 5 bases and J shed 12 bases, with 16 bases lying between them. The germline V gene has CDR1 MNHEY and CDR2 SVGAGI. CDR3 length: 13 residues. CDR3 region: CASSPQIPGKLFF. For the CDR3, the DNA is TGTGCCAGCAGTCCACAAATACCGGGGAAGCTGTTTTTT.

This clone has more than one count but fewer than ten. CDR3 sequence reads: CASSSPSEAGEQFF. As DNA, the CDR3 is TGTGCCAGTAGTTCCCCTTCGGAGGCGGGGGAGCAGTTCTTC. V and J are TRBV19 and TRBJ2-1; a weak D match, TRBD2 (6 bases). The germline V gene has CDR1 LNHDA and CDR2 SQIVND (reference sequence). This CDR3 has 14 amino acids. V gave up 5 bases and J gave up 10 bases, with 18 bases separating them.

This clone was counted between two and nine times. The genes are TRBV5-1 and TRBJ2-3; 7 bases agree with TRBD2. The CDR3 covers 15 residues. V shed 4 bases and J 2 bases; nucleotides not matched to a gene: 7. The germline V gene encodes CDR1 SGHRS and CDR2 YFSETQ. CDR3 DNA: TGCGCCAGCAGCCTAGCGGAGACAGCCACAGATACGCAGTATTTT. Protein product: CASSLAETATDTQYF.

V gene TRBV19 combines with J gene TRBJ1-5; tentatively, D is TRBD1 (6 bases). The CDR3 covers 14 residues. The ends were cut back, 8 bases at V and 7 bases at J, with 18 bases in the middle. Germline loops: CDR1 LNHDA, CDR2 SQIVND (reference sequence). CDR3 DNA sequence: TGTGCCAGTGTGGGGAAACAGGGTAGACAGCCCCAGCATTTT. Its protein is CASVGKQGRQPQHF.

Worth noting for this clone: The junction shows a germline mismatch at one end, possibly a read error. The CDR3 sequence is CSSSLEQSSPLHF. For the CDR3, the DNA is TGTTCCAGCAGCTTGGAACAGAGTTCACCCCTCCACTTT. This chain connects TRBV7-9 to TRBJ1-6; D is unclear. Germline values: CDR1 SEHNR, CDR2 FQNEAQ (reference sequence). The CDR3 extends over 13 amino acids.

As concerns this clone: Other DNA sequences in the same sample also yield this CDR3. The CDR3 is CASSLSYTEAFF. CDR3 DNA sequence: TGTGCCAGCAGCTTATCGTACACTGAAGCTTTCTTT. The V gene is TRBV7-8, the J gene TRBJ1-1, with D uncertain. In germline, CDR1 is SGHVS, CDR2 FQNEAQ. Trimming pared 2 bases from V and 3 bases from J, leaving 4 bases between. The CDR3 covers 12 residues. The variable domain in full, completed from reference TRBV7-8 and TRBJ1-1, reads GAGVSQSPRYKVAKRGQDVALRCDPISGHVSLFWYQQALGQGPEFLTYFQNEAQLDKSGLPSDRFFAERPEGSVSTLKIQRTQQEDSAVYLCASSLSYTEAFFGQGTRLTVV.

The chain couples TRBV25-1 to TRBJ2-7; 8 nucleotides align to TRBD2. Looked up from germline, CDR1 is MGHDK and CDR2 is SYGVNS. This CDR3 is built from 16 residues. With 2 bases clipped from V and 0 bases from J, the junction kept 6 bases outside the gene matches. The CDR3: CASSEGVSGTSYEQYF. CDR3 nucleotides: TGTGCCAGCAGTGAAGGGGTTAGCGGGACCTCCTACGAGCAGTACTTC.

V is TRBV30 and J is TRBJ2-5; TRBD1 might be the D (6 bases). The J call is uncertain, as TRBJ2-7 better fits the DNA end. Germline V gene lookup returns CDR1 GTSNPN and CDR2 SVGIG (reference sequence). The CDR3 length is 13 residues. In DNA, the CDR3 is TGTGCCTGGACAGGGGCTCTACCTAACGAGCAGTACTTC. Amino acids: CAWTGALPNEQYF.